These T cell receptor beta chains were read from a single sample in a study of OX40 agonist ivuxolimab in advanced cancers. Produced via immunoSEQ multiplex PCR; TCRdb's table is partial and in-frame only. Of approximately 45,000 clones in the sample, roughly 82% are singletons; the top ten hold roughly 2.2%. Here the sequenced sample was CD4+ or CD8+ T cells sorted from blood, taken in a trial of the OX40 agonist ivuxolimab. These receptor sequences come from an adult with an advanced solid tumor such as melanoma, head and neck, liver or kidney cancer. Both conserved end residues are part of each CDR3. Not every row has a clone size; where given, it reads once, few, many or a size class.

V gene,clone size,CDR3 protein
TRBV6-1,once,CASSDWGSGANVLTF
TRBV4-2,once,CASSQVGASGANVLTF
TRBV9,-,CASSVGGTQETQYF
TRBV29-1,-,CSVEQGGETQYF
TRBV5-8,-,CASSRLVLRQADIQYF
TRBV28,-,CASRRQSSTDTQYF
TRBV7-3,-,CASSFGPLNEQFF
TRBV15,few,CATSKGEAGRQPQHF
TRBV19,-,CASSPTGNYEQYF
TRBV19,once,CASSNDRSSYNEQFF